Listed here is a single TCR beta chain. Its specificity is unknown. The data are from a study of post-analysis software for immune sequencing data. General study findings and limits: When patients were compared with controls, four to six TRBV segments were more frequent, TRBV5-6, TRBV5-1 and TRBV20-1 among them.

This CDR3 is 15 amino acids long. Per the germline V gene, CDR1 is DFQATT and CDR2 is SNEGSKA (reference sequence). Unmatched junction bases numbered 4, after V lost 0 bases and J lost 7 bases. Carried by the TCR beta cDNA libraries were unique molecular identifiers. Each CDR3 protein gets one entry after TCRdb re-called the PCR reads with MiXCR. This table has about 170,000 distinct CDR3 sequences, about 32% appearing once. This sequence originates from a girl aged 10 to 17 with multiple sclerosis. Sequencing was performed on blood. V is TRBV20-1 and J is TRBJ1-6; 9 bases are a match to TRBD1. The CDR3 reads CSARDLDRGNSPLHF. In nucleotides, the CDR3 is TGCAGTGCTAGAGATCTCGACAGGGGGAATTCACCCCTCCACTTT.